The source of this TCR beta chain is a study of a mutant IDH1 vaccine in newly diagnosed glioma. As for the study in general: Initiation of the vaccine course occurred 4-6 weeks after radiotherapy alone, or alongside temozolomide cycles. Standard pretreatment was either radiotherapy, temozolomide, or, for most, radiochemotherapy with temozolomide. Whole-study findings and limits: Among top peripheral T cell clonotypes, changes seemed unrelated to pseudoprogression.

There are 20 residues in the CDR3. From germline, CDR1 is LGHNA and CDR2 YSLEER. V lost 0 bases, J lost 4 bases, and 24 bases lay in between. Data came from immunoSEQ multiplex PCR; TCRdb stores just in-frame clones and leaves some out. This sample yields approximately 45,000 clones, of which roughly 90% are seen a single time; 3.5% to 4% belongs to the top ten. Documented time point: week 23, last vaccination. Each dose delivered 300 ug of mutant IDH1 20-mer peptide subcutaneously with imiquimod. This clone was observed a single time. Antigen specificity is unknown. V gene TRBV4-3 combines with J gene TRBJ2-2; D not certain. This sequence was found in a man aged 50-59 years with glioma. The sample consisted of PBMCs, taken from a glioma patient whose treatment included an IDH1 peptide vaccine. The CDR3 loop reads CASSQDVARSRYVGTGELFF. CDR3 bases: TGCGCCAGCAGCCAAGATGTCGCACGGAGTCGATACGTGGGCACCGGGGAGCTGTTTTTT.